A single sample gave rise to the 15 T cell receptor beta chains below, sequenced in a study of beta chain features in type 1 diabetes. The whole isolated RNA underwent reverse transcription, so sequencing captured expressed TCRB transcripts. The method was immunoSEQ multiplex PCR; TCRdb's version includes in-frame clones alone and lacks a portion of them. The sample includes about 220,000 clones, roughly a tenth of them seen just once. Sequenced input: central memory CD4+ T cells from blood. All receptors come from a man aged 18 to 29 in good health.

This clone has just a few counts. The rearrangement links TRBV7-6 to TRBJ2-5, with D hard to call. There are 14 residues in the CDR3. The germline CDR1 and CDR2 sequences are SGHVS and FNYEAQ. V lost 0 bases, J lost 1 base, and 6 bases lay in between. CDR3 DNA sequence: TGTGCCAGCAGCTTAGCCGACTCCCAAGAGACCCAGTACTTC. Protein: CASSLADSQETQYF.

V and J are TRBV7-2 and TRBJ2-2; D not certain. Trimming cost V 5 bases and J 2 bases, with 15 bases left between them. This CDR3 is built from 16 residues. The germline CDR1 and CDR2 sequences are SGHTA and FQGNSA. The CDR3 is CASSQNAFLNTGELFF. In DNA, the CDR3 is TGTGCCAGCAGCCAAAACGCCTTTCTCAACACCGGGGAGCTGTTTTTT. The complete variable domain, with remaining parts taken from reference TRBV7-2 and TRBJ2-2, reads GAGVSQSPSNKVTEKGKDVELRCDPISGHTALYWYRQSLGQGLEFLIYFQGNSAPDKSGLPSDRFSAERTGGSVSTLTIQRTQQEDSAVYLCASSQNAFLNTGELFFGEGSRLTVL.

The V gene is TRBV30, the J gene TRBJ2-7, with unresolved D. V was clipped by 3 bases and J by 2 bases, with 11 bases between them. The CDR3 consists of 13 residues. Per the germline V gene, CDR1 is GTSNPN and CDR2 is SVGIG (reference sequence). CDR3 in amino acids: CAWSQRLPYEQYF. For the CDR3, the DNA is TGTGCCTGGAGCCAGCGACTGCCCTACGAGCAGTACTTC.

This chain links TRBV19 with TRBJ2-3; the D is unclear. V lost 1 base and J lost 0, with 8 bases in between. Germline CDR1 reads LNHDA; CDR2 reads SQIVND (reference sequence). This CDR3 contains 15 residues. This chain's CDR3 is CASSIAKPSTDTQYF. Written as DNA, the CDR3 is TGTGCCAGTAGTATAGCGAAGCCTAGCACAGATACGCAGTATTTT.

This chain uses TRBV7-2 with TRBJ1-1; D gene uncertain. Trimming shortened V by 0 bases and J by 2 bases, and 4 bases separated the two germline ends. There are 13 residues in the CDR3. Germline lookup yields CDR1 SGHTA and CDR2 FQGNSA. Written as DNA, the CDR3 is TGTGCCAGCAGCTTAGCCCGAAACACTGAAGCTTTCTTT. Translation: CASSLARNTEAFF.

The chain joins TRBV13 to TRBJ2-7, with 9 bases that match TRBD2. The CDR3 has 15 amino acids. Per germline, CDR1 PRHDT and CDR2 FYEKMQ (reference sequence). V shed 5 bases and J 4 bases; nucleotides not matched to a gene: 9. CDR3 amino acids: CASSPGSGRLYEQYF. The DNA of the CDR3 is TGTGCCAGCAGCCCCGGAAGCGGGAGGTTGTACGAGCAGTACTTC.

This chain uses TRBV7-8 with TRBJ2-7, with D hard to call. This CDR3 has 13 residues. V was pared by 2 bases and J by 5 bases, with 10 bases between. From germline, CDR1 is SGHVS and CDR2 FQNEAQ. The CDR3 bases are TGTGCCAGCAGCTTAACGATAGAAAACGAGCAGTACTTC. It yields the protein CASSLTIENEQYF. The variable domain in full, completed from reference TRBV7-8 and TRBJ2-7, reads GAGVSQSPRYKVAKRGQDVALRCDPISGHVSLFWYQQALGQGPEFLTYFQNEAQLDKSGLPSDRFFAERPEGSVSTLKIQRTQQEDSAVYLCASSLTIENEQYFGPGTRLTVT.

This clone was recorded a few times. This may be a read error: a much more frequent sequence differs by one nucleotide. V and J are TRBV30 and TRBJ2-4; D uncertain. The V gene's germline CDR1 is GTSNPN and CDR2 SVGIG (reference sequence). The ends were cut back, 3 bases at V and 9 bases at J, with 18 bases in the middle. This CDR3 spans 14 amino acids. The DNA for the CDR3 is TGTGCCTGGAGGCCCCGCCGGCAGAGGAGCATTCAGTACTTC. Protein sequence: CAWRPRRQRSIQYF.

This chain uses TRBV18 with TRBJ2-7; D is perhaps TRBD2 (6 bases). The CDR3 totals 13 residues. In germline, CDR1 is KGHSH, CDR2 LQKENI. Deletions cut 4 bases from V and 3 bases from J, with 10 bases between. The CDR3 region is CASSRQGGYEQYF. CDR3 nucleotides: TGTGCCAGCTCACGGCAGGGAGGCTACGAGCAGTACTTC.

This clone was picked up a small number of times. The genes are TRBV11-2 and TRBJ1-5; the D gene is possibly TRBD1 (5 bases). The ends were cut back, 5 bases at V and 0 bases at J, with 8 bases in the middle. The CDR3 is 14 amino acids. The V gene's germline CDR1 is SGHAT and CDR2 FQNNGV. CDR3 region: CASSGGNSNQPQHF. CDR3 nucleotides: TGTGCCAGCAGCGGGGGTAATAGCAATCAGCCCCAGCATTTT.

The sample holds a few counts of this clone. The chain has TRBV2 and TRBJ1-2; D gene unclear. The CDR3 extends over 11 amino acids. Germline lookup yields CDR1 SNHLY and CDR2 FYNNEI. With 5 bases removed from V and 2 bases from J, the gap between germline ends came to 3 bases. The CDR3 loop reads CASSPNYGYTF. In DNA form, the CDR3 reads TGTGCCAGCAGTCCGAACTATGGCTACACCTTC.

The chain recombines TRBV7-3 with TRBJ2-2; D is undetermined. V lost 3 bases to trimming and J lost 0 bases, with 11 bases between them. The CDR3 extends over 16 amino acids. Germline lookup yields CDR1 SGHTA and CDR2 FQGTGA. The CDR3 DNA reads TGTGCCAGCAGCTTTTCGAGCGTGGCGAACACCGGGGAGCTGTTTTTT. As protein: CASSFSSVANTGELFF.

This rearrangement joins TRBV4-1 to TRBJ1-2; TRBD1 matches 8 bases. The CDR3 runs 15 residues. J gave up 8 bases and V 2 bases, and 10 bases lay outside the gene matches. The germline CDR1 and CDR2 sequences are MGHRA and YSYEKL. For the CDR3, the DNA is TGCGCCAGCAGCCAACAGACAGGGGTACTCTCGGGCTACACCTTC. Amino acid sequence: CASSQQTGVLSGYTF.

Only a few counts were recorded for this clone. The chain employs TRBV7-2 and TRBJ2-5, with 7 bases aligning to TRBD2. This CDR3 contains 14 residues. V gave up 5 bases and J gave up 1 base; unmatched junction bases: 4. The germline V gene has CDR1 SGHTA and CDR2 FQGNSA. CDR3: CASSRSGIQETQYF. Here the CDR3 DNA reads TGTGCCAGCAGCCGGAGCGGGATCCAAGAGACCCAGTACTTC.

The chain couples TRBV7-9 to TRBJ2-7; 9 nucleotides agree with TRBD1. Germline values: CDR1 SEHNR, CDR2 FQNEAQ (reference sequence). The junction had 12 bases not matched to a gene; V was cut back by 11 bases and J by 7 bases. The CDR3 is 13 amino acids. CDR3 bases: TGTGCCGTTCCCGGGACAGGGATGAGGGAGCAGTACTTC. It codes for CAVPGTGMREQYF.